This passage covers 10 T cell receptor beta chains from one sample sequenced in a study of cytomegalovirus exposure and HLA in healthy donors. The PCR employed 60 Vbeta primers together with 13 Jbeta primers. The protocol was immunoSEQ multiplex PCR, while the TCRdb copy is restricted to in-frame clones and leaves out a portion. Here the sample spans about 120,000 clones, roughly 79% being singletons. Sequencing was carried out using PBMCs. Every receptor here comes from a woman aged 40-49 years in good health and CMV-seronegative.

The gene calls are TRBV7-2 and TRBJ2-7, with 10 nucleotides matching TRBD1. V lost 2 bases to trimming and J lost 3 bases; unmatched junction nucleotides: 7. CDR1 is SGHTA, CDR2 FQGNSA, per germline. This CDR3 contains 16 residues. CDR3 coding DNA: TGTGCCAGCAGCTTAAGCGGGACAGGGGCTTTCTACGAGCAGTACTTC. This codes for CASSLSGTGAFYEQYF.

CDR3 residues: CASTPTPRGNQPQHF. CDR3 nucleotide sequence: TGTGCCAGCACTCCTACTCCCCGGGGCAATCAGCCCCAGCATTTT. This rearrangement joins TRBV6-5 to TRBJ1-5; D is uncertain. This CDR3 spans 15 amino acids. V was pared by 7 bases and J by 2 bases, with 15 bases between. Germline V gene sequence: CDR1 MNHEY, CDR2 SVGAGI.

The gene calls are TRBV11-2 and TRBJ2-2; D uncertain. V lost 5 bases, J lost 6 bases, and 10 bases lay in between. Germline assignment: CDR1 SGHAT and CDR2 FQNNGV. The CDR3 has 13 amino acids. Here the CDR3 reads CASSTLPAGELFF. DNA for the CDR3: TGTGCCAGCAGCACCCTCCCGGCCGGGGAGCTGTTTTTT.

This clone was counted a few times. This sequence joins TRBV10-3 and TRBJ1-1; maybe TRBD1 (5 bases). Trimming left V 6 bases short and J 1 base short, with 9 bases between. The CDR3 contains 13 residues. Per germline, CDR1 ENHRY and CDR2 SYGVKD. The CDR3 spells CAIRTDTNTEAFF. The DNA for the CDR3 is TGTGCCATCAGGACGGACACGAACACTGAAGCTTTCTTT.

The V call is TRBV5-8, the J call TRBJ1-1; perhaps TRBD1 as D (5 bases). Germline V lookup: CDR1 SGHTS, CDR2 YDEGEE. CDR3 size: 14 residues. Trimming pared 6 bases from V and 8 bases from J, leaving 20 bases between. The CDR3 region has the DNA TGTGCCAGCAACCCAGGGAACGGGCTCCTGGAAGCTTTCTTT. This gives the protein CASNPGNGLLEAFF.

V usage is TRBV11-2 and J usage is TRBJ2-2; weak D call: TRBD2 (6 bases). V was pared by 3 bases and J by 6 bases, with 11 bases between. Germline V gene sequence: CDR1 SGHAT, CDR2 FQNNGV. CDR3 length: 14 amino acids. This CDR3 is CASSLVQRAGELFF. The CDR3 region has the DNA TGTGCCAGCAGCTTGGTTCAGCGGGCCGGGGAGCTGTTTTTT.

The chain recombines TRBV27 with TRBJ2-7, with 9 bases matching TRBD1. Trimming cost V 0 bases and J 4 bases; bases outside gene matches: 10. The germline V gene encodes CDR1 MNHEY and CDR2 SMNVEV (reference sequence). CDR3 size: 17 residues. CDR3 residues: CASSLSWTGVQSYEQYF. The CDR3 DNA reads as TGTGCCAGCAGTTTATCGTGGACAGGGGTCCAGTCGTACGAGCAGTACTTC.

This clone was seen once. The chain uses TRBV29-1 and TRBJ2-2; D possibly corresponds to TRBD1 (5 bases). The CDR3 contains 16 residues. Germline lookup yields CDR1 SQVTM and CDR2 ANQGSEA. Trimming took off 2 bases at V and 2 bases at J, with 15 bases between the two ends. The CDR3 loop is CSVELRERYNTGELFF. The CDR3 bases are TGCAGCGTTGAACTCAGGGAAAGGTACAACACCGGGGAGCTGTTTTTT.

The chain has TRBV27 and TRBJ2-2, with 8 nucleotides matching TRBD2. V lost 4 bases, J lost 1 base, and 2 bases stayed unmatched. The CDR3 covers 15 residues. Looked up from germline, CDR1 is MNHEY and CDR2 is SMNVEV (reference sequence). This CDR3 is CASSWSGGNTGELFF. For the CDR3, the DNA is TGTGCCAGCAGTTGGAGCGGGGGGAACACCGGGGAGCTGTTTTTT.

The chain uses TRBV7-7 and TRBJ2-5; TRBD2 aligns across 9 bases. There are 13 residues in the CDR3. The germline V gene has CDR1 SSHAT and CDR2 FNYEAQ (reference sequence). The V segment lost 5 bases and the J segment 4 bases; nucleotides outside the gene matches: 2. This CDR3 is CASSPRGGETQYF. CDR3 coding DNA: TGTGCCAGCAGCCCGCGGGGGGGAGAGACCCAGTACTTC.